Listed here is a single T cell receptor beta chain. The clone's antigen remains unknown. No much larger clone exists at a distance of one base, and base qualities are not known. V has 10 bases trimmed and J has 9 bases trimmed; junction bases matching no gene number 7. Measured from the cysteine to the phenylalanine, the CDR3 is 13 residues long. The entry retains the CDR3 DNA only, 39 bases that are in frame from base 1. In the germline V gene, CDR1 corresponds to MNHEY and CDR2 to SVGAGI. The immunoSEQ Assay was the method used to sequence TCRbeta CDR3 regions. After extraction, genomic DNA underwent amplification by bias-controlled multiplex PCR, followed by high-throughput sequencing. As for the authors' bioinformatics: To quantify the absolute abundance of every unique TCRbeta CDR3 region, sequences were collapsed and filtered. Usable DNA was measured by amplifying reference genes present in all nucleated cells, and TCRbeta template counts were normalized to that usable DNA to estimate T cell fraction. Repertoire TCRs were annotated as SARS-CoV-2-specific by exact matching of V gene, CDR3 amino acid sequence and J gene to a known reactive TCR set. The reference SARS-CoV-2 TCR set was derived from MIRA and filtered for enrichment in COVID-19-positive ImmuneCODE repertoires, a step that removed public or cross-reactive TCRs. Drawing on the MIRA antigens, annotated TCRs were analysed further at the level of specific ORF or position within ORF. Depth was the summed frequency of annotated unique rearrangements, while breadth was defined as annotated unique rearrangements over total unique productive rearrangements. Two-sided Wilcoxon rank-sum tests were used to compare TCR breadth between groups. The table was pulled from immuneACCESS by TCRdb, which kept in-frame rearrangements only. Such tables lose some clones; where checked, under half of the loss comes from unresolved V genes, and the rest has no known cause. V and J calls and clone size are as listed in that table; D and trimming were resolved from the DNA. The sample contains about 460,000 clones, approximately 90% of them found a single time. The ten biggest clones cover about 1.7% of the sample.

The data belong to a study of Ad26.COV2.S vaccination and SARS-CoV-2 variants (dated by TCRdb to the early 2020s). About the investigation overall: Donors in the vaccine arm were drawn from COV1001, a phase I-IIa trial of Ad26.COV2.S in healthy adults that was multicentre, randomized, double-blind and placebo-controlled. TCRbeta repertoire sequencing was used to assess the specificity and breadth of SARS-CoV-2-reactive T cell receptors after Ad26.COV2.S vaccination. Participants in the trial were split at random into five groups of five each, receiving low-dose or high-dose Ad26.COV2.S once or twice, or else placebo on both occasions. A total of roughly 32 samples were included in the TCR-sequenced set, comprising around 19 Ad26.COV2.S vaccine recipients, 5 placebo recipients and 8 SARS-CoV-2 convalescent individuals. Throughout the experiments and outcome assessment, investigators stayed blinded to trial group allocation. Dosing of Ad26.COV2.S was intramuscular, at either 5x10^10 or 1x10^11 viral particles, delivered as one shot or as two shots spaced 56 days apart.

The intended sense of this specimen's treatment or condition label: some 20 received Ad26.COV2.S at low or high dose, single or two shots; five or six received placebo; per-sample allocation not given. Repertoires of vaccine and placebo recipients were sequenced from samples collected on day 63 after the first injection. Between 29 July and 7 August 2020, Cohort 1b enrolled some 25 adults aged 18-55 years at one site in Boston, USA. Ad26.COV2.S consisted of a replication-incompetent adenovirus type 26 vector by which a prefusion-stabilized SARS-CoV-2 spike protein from the original Wuhan strain was expressed. General findings and caveats noted by the study authors: Substantial breadth of spike-specific CD8+ and CD4+ T cell responses was reported after vaccination. Spike-specific TCR breadth was higher in Ad26.COV2.S recipients than in placebo recipients (P = 0.0014). The study lacked the statistical power to compare responses across vaccine doses or regimens. The authors noted that total T cell responses may have been underestimated by the TCR breadth and depth analyses. Comparable non-spike TCR breadth was observed between vaccine and placebo recipients, consistent with only spike being contained in the vaccine.

The receptor's source is a person between 18 and 59 years old who received the Ad26.COV2.S COVID-19 vaccine or a placebo. Here the sequenced sample was peripheral blood, taken in a trial of Ad26.COV2.S vaccine versus placebo. This receptor chain uses TRBV6-5 and TRBJ2-1; 12 middle bases align to TRBD2. The CDR3 loop reads CATLTSGSSEQFF. The DNA sequence is TGTGCCACGTTGACTAGCGGGAGTAGTGAGCAGTTCTTC.